The 11 T cell receptor beta chains below come from one sample, sequenced in a study of blood T cell repertoires in COVID-19. Using immunoSEQ multiplex PCR, the repertoire was profiled, and TCRdb retains in-frame clones only, with some absent. Of under 90,000 clones in the sample, 75% to 95% were seen once. The sample was peripheral blood. These TCRs come from a man aged 40-50 years with COVID-19, enrolled during active disease.

The chain is built from TRBV5-6 and TRBJ1-1, with D unclear. This CDR3 region has 13 residues. Germline CDR1 SGHDT, CDR2 YYEEEE. V dropped 4 bases and J dropped 3 bases, with 10 bases sitting between them. The CDR3 nucleotides read TGTGCCAGCAGCCTCGAGGAGGACACTGAAGCTTTCTTT. Protein product: CASSLEEDTEAFF.

The chain links TRBV4-1 to TRBJ1-4, with unresolved D. Germline lookup yields CDR1 MGHRA and CDR2 YSYEKL. Trimming left V 6 bases short and J 0 bases short, with 8 bases between. This CDR3 is 14 amino acids long. As DNA, the CDR3 is TGCGCCAGCAGTCTTACTGCAACTAATGAAAAACTGTTTTTT. Its translation: CASSLTATNEKLFF.

The chain recombines TRBV12-3 or TRBV12-4 with TRBJ1-2; 10 positions agree with TRBD1. J gave up 8 bases and V 6 bases, and 3 bases lay outside the gene matches. CDR3 length: 12 amino acids. The chain's CDR3 is CASSKTGGGYTF. DNA of the CDR3: TGTGCCAGCAGCAAGACAGGGGGCGGCTACACCTTC.

The CDR3 nucleotides read TGTGCCAGTGCACAACTAGCCGGGGAGCTGTTTTTT. Protein: CASAQLAGELFF. V and J are TRBV19 and TRBJ2-2; possible D gene TRBD2, 5 bases. The germline V gene has CDR1 LNHDA and CDR2 SQIVND (reference sequence). The CDR3 is 12 residues long. The germline V and J ends were trimmed by 8 bases and 6 bases, with 10 bases remaining between them. Full variable domain (missing parts from reference TRBV19 and TRBJ2-2): DGGITQSPKYLFRKEGQNVTLSCEQNLNHDAMYWYRQDPGQGLRLIYYSQIVNDFQKGDIAEGYSVSREKKESFPLTVTSAQKNPTAFYLCASAQLAGELFFGEGSRLTVL.

This clone was detected once. The chain combines TRBV2 with TRBJ2-1; 14 nucleotides line up with TRBD2. Per the germline V gene, CDR1 is SNHLY and CDR2 is FYNNEI. There are 17 residues in the CDR3. Trimming removed 6 bases from V and 9 bases from J; junction bases left unmatched: 13. The DNA for the CDR3 is TGTGCCAGCAGACCCCCCGGGACTAGCGGGGGAGGTAGTGAGCAGTTCTTC. Its translation is CASRPPGTSGGGSEQFF.

V gene TRBV29-1 combines with J gene TRBJ1-3, with D maybe TRBD1 (6 bases). This CDR3 region has 13 residues. The germline V gene encodes CDR1 SQVTM and CDR2 ANQGSEA. Trimming removed 8 bases at V and 1 base at J, with 12 bases between. The CDR3 is CSFLQGSGNTIYF. The DNA for the CDR3 is TGCAGCTTCCTACAGGGATCTGGAAACACCATATATTTT.

V gene TRBV5-5 combines with J gene TRBJ1-1, with D unresolved. The germline V gene encodes CDR1 SGHKS and CDR2 YYEKEE (reference sequence). The CDR3 runs 13 residues. Trimming pared 4 bases from V and 9 bases from J, leaving 16 bases between. For the CDR3, the DNA is TGTGCCAGCAGCCCCCCCCGCGGGCCTCAAGCTTTCTTT. Translating it yields CASSPPRGPQAFF.

This clone was observed a single time. The V call is TRBV7-9, the J call TRBJ1-1; 11 positions match TRBD1. The CDR3 totals 16 residues. With 5 bases clipped from V and 3 bases from J, the junction kept 8 bases outside the gene matches. The germline gives CDR1 SEHNR, CDR2 FQNEAQ (reference sequence). CDR3 nucleotide sequence: TGTGCCAGCAGCCCCAACCGGGACAGGGGGGACACTGAAGCTTTCTTT. Its protein product is CASSPNRDRGDTEAFF.

The gene calls are TRBV6-1 and TRBJ2-5; 9 nucleotides align to TRBD1. The V gene's germline CDR1 is MNHNS and CDR2 SASEGT. The V gene end was trimmed by 4 bases and the J gene end by 5 bases; junction bases not matched to a gene: 14. This CDR3 has 17 amino acids. CDR3 nucleotide sequence: TGTGCCAGCAGTGTCAATCCTTTGGGGACAGGGTCCGAGACCCAGTACTTC. Encoded protein: CASSVNPLGTGSETQYF.

The chain employs TRBV25-1 and TRBJ2-2, with a tentative D call TRBD1 (6 bases). Germline lookup yields CDR1 MGHDK and CDR2 SYGVNS. There are 16 residues in the CDR3. Trimming took off 1 base at V and 0 bases at J, with 9 bases between the two ends. The CDR3 sequence is CASSELTGANTGELFF. The CDR3 DNA is TGTGCCAGCAGTGAATTGACAGGCGCGAACACCGGGGAGCTGTTTTTT.

This clone occurred a few times. The identical CDR3 is also encoded by other nucleotide sequences in the sample. DNA of the CDR3: TGTGCCAGCAGCAGGCAGGGGGATACTGAAGCTTTCTTT. This translates into CASSRQGDTEAFF. This chain links TRBV7-9 with TRBJ1-1; 7 bases map to TRBD1. The CDR3 totals 13 residues. Germline V gives CDR1 SEHNR, CDR2 FQNEAQ (reference sequence). Losses at the gene ends were 5 bases for V and 5 bases for J; bases not matched to a gene: 5.